This is a list of T cell receptor beta chains from one sample in a study of blood T cells in healthy people across ages. TCRdb re-called the 5' RACE reads through MiXCR, storing one row per CDR3 protein. Altogether about 1.8 million distinct CDR3 sequences are present, 40% to 55% being singletons, with the ten largest covering 2.1%. Sequenced material: blood. These receptors all come from a woman aged 40 to 50 in good health. Each CDR3 is given with its conserved first and last residue. D genes are given only for firm matches. Clone size is not always given. Where it is, it says once, few, many or a class for expanded clones.

CDR3nt | CDR3aa | d_gene | abundance | len | j_gene | v_gene
TGCGCCAGCAGCCAGGCAGCGGATTCACCCCTCCACTTT | CASSQAADSPLHF | . | . | 13 | TRBJ1-6 | TRBV4-3
TGTGCCAGCAGTGATCCCCAGGGACAGGGGATCTATGGCTACACCTTC | CASSDPQGQGIYGYTF | TRBD1 | . | 16 | TRBJ1-2 | TRBV6-1
TGCGCCAGCAGCTTCACAGGAGATTTCAATTCACCCCTCCACTTT | CASSFTGDFNSPLHF | . | . | 15 | TRBJ1-6 | TRBV5-1
TGTGCCAGCAGCACCTCCCGGGCAGGCTCAATCTCGGGCGAGCAGTACTTC | CASSTSRAGSISGEQYF | . | once | 17 | TRBJ2-7 | TRBV7-8
TGTGCCACCAGTGATTTGGGCGGGGATAGCACAGATACGCAGTATTTT | CATSDLGGDSTDTQYF | . | few | 16 | TRBJ2-3 | TRBV24-1
TGTGCCAGTAGCCAAGTAGCAGGATGGCCAGATACGCAGTATTTT | CASSQVAGWPDTQYF | . | few | 15 | TRBJ2-3 | TRBV14
TGTGCCAGCAGTTACCTAGGGACAGGGGCCCAGCATTTT | CASSYLGTGAQHF | TRBD1 | . | 13 | TRBJ1-5 | TRBV6-2/TRBV6-3
TGTGCCAGCAGCGTGCCGGGGGAGGACATTCAGTACTTC | CASSVPGEDIQYF | . | . | 13 | TRBJ2-4 | TRBV5-6
TGTGCCAGCAGCCAAGCCCTAGCGGGGCTTGGGGCAGAGACGCAGTATTTT | CASSQALAGLGAETQYF | TRBD2 | . | 17 | TRBJ2-3 | TRBV2
TGTGCCAGCAGCACCCCGGACAGGGTAAAATTCTACGAGCAGTACTTC | CASSTPDRVKFYEQYF | TRBD1 | . | 16 | TRBJ2-7 | TRBV5-5
TGTGCCATCAGTGACCGAGGACAGGCGGTACCGTCCGCAGATACGCAGTATTTT | CAISDRGQAVPSADTQYF | TRBD1 | once | 18 | TRBJ2-3 | TRBV10-3
TGTGCCAGCGTCTCGCCCCTGACAGGACCCTACGAGCAGTACTTC | CASVSPLTGPYEQYF | . | . | 15 | TRBJ2-7 | TRBV7-9
TGTGCCAGCAGAAGGGGGGGTACCTACGAGCAGTACTTC | CASRRGGTYEQYF | . | . | 13 | TRBJ2-7 | TRBV7-2
TGCGCCAGCAGCCAAGGTCTTCGCGGGGGTGGGGATACGCAGTATTTT | CASSQGLRGGGDTQYF | TRBD2 | once | 16 | TRBJ2-3 | TRBV4-3
TGTGCCAGCAGCTCCCAACGGGGGGCTCTCAATGAGCAGTTCTTC | CASSSQRGALNEQFF | . | few | 15 | TRBJ2-1 | TRBV7-9
TGCAGCGTGGACAGATACAATGAGCAGTTCTTC | CSVDRYNEQFF | . | many | 11 | TRBJ2-1 | TRBV29-1
TGCAGTGCTACGCGCTTCGGCCAAGAGACCCAGTACTTC | CSATRFGQETQYF | . | . | 13 | TRBJ2-5 | TRBV20-1
TGCGCCAGCAGCTTGGGAGGGGCTGGGGAAGAGACCCAGTACTTC | CASSLGGAGEETQYF | . | once | 15 | TRBJ2-5 | TRBV5-1
TGTGCCGTTCAGGGGTCCCTCGGGGAGACCCAGTACTTC | CAVQGSLGETQYF | . | few | 13 | TRBJ2-5 | TRBV7-6
TGTGCCAGCAGCGTGGGACACCTCTACGAGCAGTTCTTC | CASSVGHLYEQFF | . | . | 13 | TRBJ2-1 | TRBV7-2
TGCGCCAGCAGCGAGGCTCGGGCAAACATCTATGGCTACACCTTC | CASSEARANIYGYTF | . | few | 15 | TRBJ1-2 | TRBV5-1
TGTGCCAGCTCACCACCGCTCCAGGGGGCGCGAGTATCCTACAATGAGCAGTTCTTC | CASSPPLQGARVSYNEQFF | TRBD1 | . | 19 | TRBJ2-1 | TRBV18
TGTGCCAGCAGTAACGGGACACCTAACAAGAACTATGGCTACACCTTC | CASSNGTPNKNYGYTF | . | few | 16 | TRBJ1-2 | TRBV6-2/TRBV6-3
TGTGCCAGCAGCTTAGGAGCGAACTCCTACAATGAGCAGTTCTTC | CASSLGANSYNEQFF | . | . | 15 | TRBJ2-1 | TRBV13
TGCGCCAGCAGGACTGGGCGGGGCCCCCAAGAGACCCAGTACTTC | CASRTGRGPQETQYF | . | . | 15 | TRBJ2-5 | TRBV10-2
TGTGCCAGCAGGACGGACAGGGGGAGGGAGACCCAGTACTTC | CASRTDRGRETQYF | TRBD1 | few | 14 | TRBJ2-5 | TRBV2
TGCGCCAGCAGCTTGATCCGACGGGAAGCCTACGAGCAGTACTTC | CASSLIRREAYEQYF | . | . | 15 | TRBJ2-7 | TRBV5-1
TGTGCCAGCAGTTACTCGAGTGGACAGGGGATCAACTATGGCTACACCTTC | CASSYSSGQGINYGYTF | TRBD1 | . | 17 | TRBJ1-2 | TRBV6-2/TRBV6-3
TGTGCCAGCAGTTACTCTGGGACTAGCGGGGAGACCCAGTACTTC | CASSYSGTSGETQYF | TRBD2 | . | 15 | TRBJ2-5 | TRBV6-5
TGTGCCAGCAGCCCGTCGGGTGTTCGGGGCTCCTACAATGAGCAGTTCTTC | CASSPSGVRGSYNEQFF | . | . | 17 | TRBJ2-1 | TRBV7-2
TGTGCCAGCAGCTTACGGAGCGGGGGTTTCGAGACCCAGTACTTC | CASSLRSGGFETQYF | TRBD2 | . | 15 | TRBJ2-5 | TRBV7-2
TGTGCCAGCAGCTTAGCGCGCGGGTTTCAAGAGACCCAGTACTTC | CASSLARGFQETQYF | . | . | 15 | TRBJ2-5 | TRBV7-2
TGCAGCGTCCCCCTAGCGGGGGTCACAGATACGCAGTATTTT | CSVPLAGVTDTQYF | TRBD2 | few | 14 | TRBJ2-3 | TRBV29-1
TGTGCCAGCAGTTTATCGTGGGCGGGGGAGACCCAGTACTTC | CASSLSWAGETQYF | . | . | 14 | TRBJ2-5 | TRBV27
TGTGCCAGCAGGGACGACGATAAAAACATTCAGTACTTC | CASRDDDKNIQYF | . | few | 13 | TRBJ2-4 | TRBV12-3/TRBV12-4